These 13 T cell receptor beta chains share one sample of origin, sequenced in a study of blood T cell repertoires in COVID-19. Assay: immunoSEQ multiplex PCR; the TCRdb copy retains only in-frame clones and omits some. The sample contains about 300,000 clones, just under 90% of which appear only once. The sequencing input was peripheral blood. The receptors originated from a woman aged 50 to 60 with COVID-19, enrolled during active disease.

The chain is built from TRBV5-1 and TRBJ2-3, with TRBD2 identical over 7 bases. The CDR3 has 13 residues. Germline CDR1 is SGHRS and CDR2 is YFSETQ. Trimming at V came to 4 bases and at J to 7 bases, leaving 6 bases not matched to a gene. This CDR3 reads CASSARGNYTQYF. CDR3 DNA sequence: TGCGCCAGCAGCGCGCGGGGGAATTATACGCAGTATTTT.

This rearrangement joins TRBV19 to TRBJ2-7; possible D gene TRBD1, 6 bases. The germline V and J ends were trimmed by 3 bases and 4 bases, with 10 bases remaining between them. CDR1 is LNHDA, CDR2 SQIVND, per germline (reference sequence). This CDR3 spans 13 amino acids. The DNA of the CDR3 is TGTGCCAGTAGTATTATCACAGGGTACGAGCAGTACTTC. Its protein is CASSIITGYEQYF.

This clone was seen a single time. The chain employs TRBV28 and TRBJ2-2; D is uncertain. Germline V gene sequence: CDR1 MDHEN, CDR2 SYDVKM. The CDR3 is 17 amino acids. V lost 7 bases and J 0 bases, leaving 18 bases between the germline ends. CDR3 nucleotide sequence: TGTGCCAGCATTCCTTCCGATGGGCTCACGAACACCGGGGAGCTGTTTTTT. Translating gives CASIPSDGLTNTGELFF.

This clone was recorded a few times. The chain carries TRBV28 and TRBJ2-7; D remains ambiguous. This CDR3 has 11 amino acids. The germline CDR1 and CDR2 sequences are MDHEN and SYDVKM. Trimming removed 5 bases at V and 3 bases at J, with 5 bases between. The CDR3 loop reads CASSINYEQYF. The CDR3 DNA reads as TGTGCCAGCAGTATCAACTACGAGCAGTACTTC. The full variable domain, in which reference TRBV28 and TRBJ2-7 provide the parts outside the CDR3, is DVKVTQSSRYLVKRTGEKVFLECVQDMDHENMFWYRQDPGLGLRLIYFSYDVKMKEKGDIPEGYSVSREKKERFSLILESASTNQTSMYLCASSINYEQYFGPGTRLTVT.

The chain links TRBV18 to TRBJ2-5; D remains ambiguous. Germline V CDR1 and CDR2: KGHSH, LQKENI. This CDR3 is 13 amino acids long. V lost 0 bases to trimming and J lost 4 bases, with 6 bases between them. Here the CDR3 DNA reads TGTGCCAGCTCACCACCGAGCTTAGAGACCCAGTACTTC. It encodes CASSPPSLETQYF. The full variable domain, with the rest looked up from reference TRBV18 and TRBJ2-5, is NAGVMQNPRHLVRRRGQEARLRCSPMKGHSHVYWYRQLPEEGLKFMVYLQKENIIDESGMPKERFSAEFPKEGPSILRIQQVVRGDSAAYFCASSPPSLETQYFGPGTRLLVL.

The CDR3, as DNA: TGTGCCAGCAGCTTGGGGCAGGGGCGAGTTAACACTGAAGCTTTCTTT. This encodes CASSLGQGRVNTEAFF. The rearrangement uses TRBV5-5 and TRBJ1-1; D perhaps matches TRBD1 (6 bases). With 0 bases removed from V and 2 bases from J, the gap between germline ends came to 14 bases. The CDR3 runs to 16 residues. The germline V gene encodes CDR1 SGHKS and CDR2 YYEKEE (reference sequence). Full variable domain (outside the CDR3, taken from reference TRBV5-5 and TRBJ1-1): DAGVTQSPTHLIKTRGQQVTLRCSPISGHKSVSWYQQVLGQGPQFIFQYYEKEERGRGNFPDRFSARQFPNYSSELNVNALLLGDSALYLCASSLGQGRVNTEAFFGQGTRLTVV.

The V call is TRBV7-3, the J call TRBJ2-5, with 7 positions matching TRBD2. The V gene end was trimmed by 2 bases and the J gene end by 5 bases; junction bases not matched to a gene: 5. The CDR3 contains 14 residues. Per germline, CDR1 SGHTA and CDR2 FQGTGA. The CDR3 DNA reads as TGTGCCAGCAGCTTAGCGGGAGTAGGGGAGACCCAGTACTTC. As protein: CASSLAGVGETQYF.

The CDR3 sequence is CASSPPPGKNYGYTF. In nucleotides, the CDR3 is TGTGCCAGCTCACCACCGCCAGGAAAGAACTATGGCTACACCTTC. The genes are TRBV18 and TRBJ1-2; unclear D gene. V was clipped by 0 bases and J by 2 bases, with 10 bases between them. The CDR3 length is 15 residues. Germline lookup yields CDR1 KGHSH and CDR2 LQKENI.

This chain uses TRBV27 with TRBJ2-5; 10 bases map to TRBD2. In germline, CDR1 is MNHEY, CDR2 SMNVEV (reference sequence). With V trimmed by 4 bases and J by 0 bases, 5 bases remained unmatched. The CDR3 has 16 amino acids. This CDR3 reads CASSSGLAVNQETQYF. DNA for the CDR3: TGTGCCAGCAGTTCCGGACTAGCGGTGAACCAAGAGACCCAGTACTTC.

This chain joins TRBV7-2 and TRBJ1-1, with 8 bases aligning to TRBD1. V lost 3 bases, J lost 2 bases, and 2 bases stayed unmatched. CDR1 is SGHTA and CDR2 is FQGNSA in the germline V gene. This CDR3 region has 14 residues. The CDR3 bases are TGTGCCAGCAGCTTCGCAGGGGGCAACACTGAAGCTTTCTTT. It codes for CASSFAGGNTEAFF.

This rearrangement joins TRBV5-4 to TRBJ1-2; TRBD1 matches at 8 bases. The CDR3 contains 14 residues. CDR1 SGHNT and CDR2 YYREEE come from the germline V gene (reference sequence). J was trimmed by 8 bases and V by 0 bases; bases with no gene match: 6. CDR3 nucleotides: TGTGCCAGCAGCTTGGGACAGGGGTGGTTCGGCTACACCTTC. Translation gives CASSLGQGWFGYTF.

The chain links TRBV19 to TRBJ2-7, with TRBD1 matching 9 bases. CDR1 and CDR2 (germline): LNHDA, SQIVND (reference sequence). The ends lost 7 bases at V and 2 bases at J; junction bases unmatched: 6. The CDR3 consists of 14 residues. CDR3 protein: CASTQGQGPYEQYF. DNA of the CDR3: TGTGCCAGTACCCAGGGACAGGGCCCCTACGAGCAGTACTTC. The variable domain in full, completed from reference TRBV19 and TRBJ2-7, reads DGGITQSPKYLFRKEGQNVTLSCEQNLNHDAMYWYRQDPGQGLRLIYYSQIVNDFQKGDIAEGYSVSREKKESFPLTVTSAQKNPTAFYLCASTQGQGPYEQYFGPGTRLTVT.

For the CDR3, the DNA is TGTGCCAGCAGCTTGTATAGCGCTAGCGGTTCCTACGAGCAGTACTTC. It encodes CASSLYSASGSYEQYF. V and J are TRBV11-3 and TRBJ2-7; the match to TRBD2 covers 7 bases. The germline gives CDR1 SGHNT, CDR2 YENEEA. The CDR3 runs 16 residues. The J segment lost 1 base and the V segment lost 3 bases, leaving 9 bases of the junction unmatched. The whole variable domain, remainder taken from reference TRBV11-3 and TRBJ2-7, is EAGVVQSPRYKIIEKKQPVAFWCNPISGHNTLYWYLQNLGQGPELLIRYENEEAVDDSQLPKDRFSAERLKGVDSTLKIQPAELGDSAVYLCASSLYSASGSYEQYFGPGTRLTVT.